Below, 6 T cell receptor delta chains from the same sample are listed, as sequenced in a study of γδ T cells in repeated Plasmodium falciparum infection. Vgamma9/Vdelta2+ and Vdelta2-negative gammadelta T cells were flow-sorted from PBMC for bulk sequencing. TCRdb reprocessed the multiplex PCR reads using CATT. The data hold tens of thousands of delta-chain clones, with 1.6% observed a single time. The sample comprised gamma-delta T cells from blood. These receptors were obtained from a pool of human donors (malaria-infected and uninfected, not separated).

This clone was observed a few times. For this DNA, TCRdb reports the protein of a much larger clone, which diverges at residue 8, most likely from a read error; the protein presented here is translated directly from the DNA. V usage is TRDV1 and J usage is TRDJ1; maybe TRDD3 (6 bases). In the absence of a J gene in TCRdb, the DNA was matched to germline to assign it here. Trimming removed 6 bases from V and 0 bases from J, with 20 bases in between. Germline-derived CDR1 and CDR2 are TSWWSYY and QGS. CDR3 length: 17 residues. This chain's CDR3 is CALGIIWEIRYTDKLIF. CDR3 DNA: TGTGCTCTTGGAATTATCTGGGAGATACGTTACACCGATAAACTCATCTTT.

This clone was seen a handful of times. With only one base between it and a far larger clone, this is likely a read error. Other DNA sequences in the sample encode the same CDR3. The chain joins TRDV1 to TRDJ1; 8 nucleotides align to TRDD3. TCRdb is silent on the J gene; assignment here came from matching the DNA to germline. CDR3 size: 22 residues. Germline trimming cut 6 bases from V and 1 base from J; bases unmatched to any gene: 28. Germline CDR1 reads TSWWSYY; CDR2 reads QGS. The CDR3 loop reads CALGVNPPSDDQCGIRTDKLIF. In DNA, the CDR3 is TGTGCTCTTGGCGTAAACCCGCCTTCCGACGACCAATGTGGGATACGCACCGATAAACTCATCTTT.

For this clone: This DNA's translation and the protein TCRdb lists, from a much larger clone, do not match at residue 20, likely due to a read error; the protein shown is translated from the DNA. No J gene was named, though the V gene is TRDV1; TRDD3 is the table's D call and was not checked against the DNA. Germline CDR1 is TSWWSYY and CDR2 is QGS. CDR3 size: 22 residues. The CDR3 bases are TGTGCTCTTGGGGAACTAGCTACCACTTTGCGATCGGAACGCCAAAGGGCAGCACAACCCTTCTTT. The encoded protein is CALGELATTLRSERQRAAQPFF.

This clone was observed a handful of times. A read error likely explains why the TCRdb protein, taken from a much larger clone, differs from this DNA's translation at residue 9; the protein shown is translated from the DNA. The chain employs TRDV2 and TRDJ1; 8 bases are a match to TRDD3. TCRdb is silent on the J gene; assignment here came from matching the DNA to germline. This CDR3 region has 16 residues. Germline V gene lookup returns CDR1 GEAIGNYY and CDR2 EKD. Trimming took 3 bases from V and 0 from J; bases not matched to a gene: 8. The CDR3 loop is CACDYSGGEYTDKLIF. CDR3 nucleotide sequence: TGTGCCTGTGACTACTCTGGGGGAGAGTACACCGATAAACTCATCTTT.

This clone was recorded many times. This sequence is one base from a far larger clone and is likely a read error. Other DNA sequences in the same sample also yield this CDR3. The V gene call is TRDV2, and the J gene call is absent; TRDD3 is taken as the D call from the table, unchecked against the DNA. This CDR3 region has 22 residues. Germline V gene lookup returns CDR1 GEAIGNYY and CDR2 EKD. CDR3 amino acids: CACWHPTSSRSTGGYFTDKLIF. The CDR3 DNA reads TGTGCCTGTTGGCATCCTACGTCTTCTAGGTCTACTGGGGGATATTTTACCGATAAACTAATCTTT.

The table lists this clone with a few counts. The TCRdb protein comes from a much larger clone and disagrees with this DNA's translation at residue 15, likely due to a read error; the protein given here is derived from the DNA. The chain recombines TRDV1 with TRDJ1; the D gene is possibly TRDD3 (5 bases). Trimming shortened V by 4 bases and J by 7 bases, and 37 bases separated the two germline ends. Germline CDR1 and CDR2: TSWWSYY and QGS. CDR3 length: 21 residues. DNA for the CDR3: TGTGCTCTTGGGGCGCGTTCCCCTGTTTGGGGCAGGGAACTGAGGGATCTTAAACTCATCTTT. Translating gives CALGARSPVWGRELRDLKLIF.